The 9 T cell receptor beta chains given below trace back to one sample, sequenced in a study of cytomegalovirus exposure and HLA in healthy donors. PCR used 60 Vbeta primers and 13 Jbeta primers. Using immunoSEQ multiplex PCR, the repertoire was profiled, and TCRdb retains in-frame clones only, with some absent. The sample includes fewer than 200,000 clones, about four fifths of them seen just once. The source material was PBMCs. All receptors derive from a woman aged 45-60 years in good health and CMV-seronegative.

The chain uses TRBV6-6 and TRBJ1-5; 7 bases map to TRBD1. Germline loops: CDR1 MNHNY, CDR2 SVGAGI (reference sequence). The CDR3 runs to 13 residues. The V and J ends lost 2 bases and 9 bases, in that order; junction bases with no gene match: 4. The CDR3 loop is CASSYDRASPQHF. Here the CDR3 DNA reads TGTGCCAGCAGTTACGACAGGGCATCGCCCCAGCATTTT.

The CDR3 sequence is CATSGGTDQETQYF. The CDR3 nucleotides read TGTGCCACCAGCGGGGGGACGGACCAAGAGACCCAGTACTTC. The chain uses TRBV15 and TRBJ2-5, with a weak D call TRBD2 (6 bases). CDR1 is LNHNV and CDR2 is YYDKDF in the germline V gene (reference sequence). The CDR3 totals 14 residues. V was clipped by 5 bases and J by 0 bases, with 10 bases between them.

The genes are TRBV7-9 and TRBJ2-7, with 10 positions matching TRBD2. CDR3 length equals 14 residues. Trimming at V came to 5 bases and at J to 2 bases, leaving 3 bases not matched to a gene. The germline CDR1 and CDR2 sequences are SEHNR and FQNEAQ (reference sequence). CDR3 region: CASSPGLAPYEQYF. In nucleotides, the CDR3 is TGTGCCAGCAGCCCGGGACTAGCGCCCTACGAGCAGTACTTC.

The rearrangement links TRBV28 to TRBJ1-2, with D possibly TRBD1 on 6 matching bases. The germline CDR1 and CDR2 sequences are MDHEN and SYDVKM. V dropped 6 bases and J dropped 2 bases, with 13 bases sitting between them. CDR3 size: 14 residues. This chain's CDR3 is CASRSPGANYGYTF. The CDR3 nucleotides read TGTGCCAGCAGATCCCCAGGGGCCAACTATGGCTACACCTTC.

The chain joins TRBV6-9 to TRBJ1-1; maybe TRBD1 (6 bases). V lost 7 bases and J lost 5, with 14 bases in between. The V gene's germline CDR1 is MNHGY and CDR2 SVAAGI. This CDR3 contains 13 residues. The CDR3 sequence: CASIRDKRTEAFF. In DNA, the CDR3 is TGTGCCAGCATCCGGGACAAACGAACTGAAGCTTTCTTT.

The gene calls are TRBV7-2 and TRBJ1-5; D is perhaps TRBD1 (6 bases). The CDR3 is made up of 16 amino acids. The V and J ends lost 0 bases and 3 bases respectively, with 12 bases between them. Germline-derived CDR1 and CDR2 are SGHTA and FQGNSA. The CDR3 is CASSLASRGNNQPQHF. The CDR3 region has the DNA TGTGCCAGCAGCTTAGCATCGAGGGGGAACAATCAGCCCCAGCATTTT. The full variable domain, completed using reference TRBV7-2 and TRBJ1-5, is GAGVSQSPSNKVTEKGKDVELRCDPISGHTALYWYRQSLGQGLEFLIYFQGNSAPDKSGLPSDRFSAERTGGSVSTLTIQRTQQEDSAVYLCASSLASRGNNQPQHFGDGTRLSIL.

V is TRBV27 and J is TRBJ1-1; 7 nucleotides line up with TRBD1. Germline loops: CDR1 MNHEY, CDR2 SMNVEV (reference sequence). The CDR3 is made up of 14 amino acids. V was clipped by 7 bases and J by 6 bases; unmatched bases: 11. CDR3 in amino acids: CASNSRAQGPEAFF. In DNA, the CDR3 is TGTGCCAGCAACTCAAGGGCACAGGGGCCTGAAGCTTTCTTT.

The CDR3, as DNA: TGTGCCAGCAGCTGGCCGGGTGGACAGGGACCTGAGCAGTTCTTC. Its translation: CASSWPGGQGPEQFF. The chain is built from TRBV7-2 and TRBJ2-1; 8 bases are shared with TRBD1. The V segment lost 4 bases and the J segment 9 bases; nucleotides outside the gene matches: 11. The CDR3 has 15 amino acids. CDR1 is SGHTA, CDR2 FQGNSA, per germline.

Only one count was recorded for this clone. V usage is TRBV25-1 and J usage is TRBJ1-4; D is uncertain. CDR3 length equals 14 residues. From germline, CDR1 is MGHDK and CDR2 SYGVNS. The V gene lost 6 bases and the J gene lost 0 bases, with 8 bases spanning the gap. CDR3 region: CASSWATTNEKLFF. DNA for the CDR3: TGTGCCAGCAGCTGGGCCACAACTAATGAAAAACTGTTTTTT. The whole variable domain, filled in from reference TRBV25-1 and TRBJ1-4, reads EADIYQTPRYLVIGTGKKITLECSQTMGHDKMYWYQQDPGMELHLIHYSYGVNSTEKGDLSSESTVSRIRTEHFPLTLESARPSHTSQYLCASSWATTNEKLFFGSGTQLSVL.